The sequence of this T cell receptor (beta chain) was determined in a study of T cells in Graves' hyperthyroidism and ophthalmopathy. In its sample, this clonotype was seen a few times. There were TCR beta CDR3 regions amplified from RNA transcripts. Researchers ran a first-round RT-PCR on the TCR CDR3 using the HTBI primer set. TCRdb ran MiXCR on the multiplex PCR reads and lists one entry per CDR3 protein. This sample has 700,000 to 950,000 distinct CDR3 sequences, with 35% found just once. Uncontrolled infections, other autoimmune diseases, pregnancy or lactation led to exclusion of patients. The clonotype was recovered from a woman between 40 and 50 years old with Graves' hyperthyroidism. The specimen sequenced was blood.

In DNA form, the CDR3 reads TGCAGTGCTAGAGGCGGGACAGAGAACACTGAAGCTTTCTTT. Translation: CSARGGTENTEAFF. This chain connects TRBV20-1 to TRBJ1-1; 7 positions match TRBD1. Per the germline V gene, CDR1 is DFQATT and CDR2 is SNEGSKA (reference sequence). V lost 1 base to trimming and J lost 1 base; unmatched junction nucleotides: 3. The CDR3 spans 14 residues.